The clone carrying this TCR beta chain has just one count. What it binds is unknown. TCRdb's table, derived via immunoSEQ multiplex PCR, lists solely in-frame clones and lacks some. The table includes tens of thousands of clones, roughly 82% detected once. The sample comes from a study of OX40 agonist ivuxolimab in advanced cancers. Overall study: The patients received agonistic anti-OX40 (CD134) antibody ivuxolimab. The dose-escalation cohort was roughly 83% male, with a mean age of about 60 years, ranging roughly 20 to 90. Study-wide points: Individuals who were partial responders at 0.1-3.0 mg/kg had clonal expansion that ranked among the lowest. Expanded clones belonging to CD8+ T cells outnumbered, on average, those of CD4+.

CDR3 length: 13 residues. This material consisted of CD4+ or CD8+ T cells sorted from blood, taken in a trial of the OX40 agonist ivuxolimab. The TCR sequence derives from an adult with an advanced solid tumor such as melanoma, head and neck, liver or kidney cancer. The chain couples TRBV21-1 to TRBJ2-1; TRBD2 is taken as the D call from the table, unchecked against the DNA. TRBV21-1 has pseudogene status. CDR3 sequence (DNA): TGTGCCAGCAGTTACTCGGGTGGCAATGAGCAGTTCTTC. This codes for CASSYSGGNEQFF.